The entry below gives a single T cell receptor (beta chain) sequence along with its context. The antigen is not known. This sample stems from a study of beta chain features in type 1 diabetes. Study summary: All samples yielded roughly 110 million examined sorted cells.

Findings and limits, study-wide: No resolution was reached here on whether HLA type influences TCRB rearrangement.

This CDR3 comprises 14 residues. From germline, CDR1 is SGHTA and CDR2 FQGNSA. J lost 3 bases, V lost 6 bases, and 5 bases had no gene match. Of the isolated RNA, all was reverse transcribed, and so the sequenced material was expressed TCRB transcripts. The average read count of naive, central memory and regulatory T cell samples was approximately 3.5 million. Measured with immunoSEQ multiplex PCR; TCRdb has only the in-frame clones, and not every one. In the table there are about 410,000 clones, 11% to 15% of which are singletons. Sequencing was done on a sample of naive CD4+ T cells from blood. The receptor's source is a man in his thirties or forties in good health. The chain recombines TRBV7-2 with TRBJ2-3; 8 bases align to TRBD2. The CDR3 region is CASSAGTSTDTQYF. DNA for the CDR3: TGTGCCAGCAGTGCCGGGACTAGTACAGATACGCAGTATTTT.